These T cell receptor beta chains were read from a single sample in a study of blood T cell repertoires in COVID-19. Profiled with immunoSEQ multiplex PCR; TCRdb holds only in-frame clones, not every one. The sample lists some 80,000 clones, approximately 80% occurring once. Source material: peripheral blood. These receptors were collected from a man in his fifties or sixties with active or convalescent COVID-19. Each CDR3 is given with its conserved first and last residue. The order of the fields is J gene, D gene, V gene, clone size, CDR3 protein, CDR3 DNA. A D gene is named only where the DNA matches it firmly. Not all rows give a size; the values are once, few, many and, for expanded clones, a class.

j_gene: TRBJ2-7
d_gene: .
v_gene: TRBV6-6
abundance: .
CDR3aa: CASSYSKPSEYYEQYF
CDR3nt: TGTGCCAGCAGTTACTCGAAGCCCAGCGAGTACTACGAGCAGTACTTC

j_gene: TRBJ1-4
d_gene: .
v_gene: TRBV10-1
abundance: .
CDR3aa: CASARVTGEKLFF
CDR3nt: TGCGCCAGCGCCCGAGTTACCGGTGAAAAACTGTTTTTT

j_gene: TRBJ1-6
d_gene: .
v_gene: TRBV13
abundance: few
CDR3aa: CASSLRTGVRGSPLHF
CDR3nt: TGTGCCAGCAGCTTGCGCACGGGGGTTAGAGGGTCACCCCTCCACTTT

j_gene: TRBJ2-6
d_gene: TRBD2
v_gene: TRBV6-1
abundance: .
CDR3aa: CASSDDLLAGGPLGANVLTF
CDR3nt: TGTGCCAGCAGTGATGACCTCTTAGCGGGGGGGCCCCTGGGGGCCAACGTCCTGACTTTC

j_gene: TRBJ1-2
d_gene: TRBD1
v_gene: TRBV6-5
abundance: few
CDR3aa: CASSRQGPYGYTF
CDR3nt: TGTGCCAGCAGCCGACAGGGCCCCTATGGCTACACCTTC

j_gene: TRBJ2-2
d_gene: TRBD2
v_gene: TRBV6-5
abundance: .
CDR3aa: CASSRSGGNTGELFF
CDR3nt: TGTGCCAGCAGCCGGAGCGGGGGGAACACCGGGGAGCTGTTTTTT

j_gene: TRBJ1-2
d_gene: TRBD1
v_gene: TRBV19
abundance: .
CDR3aa: CASRSVYSRGSYTF
CDR3nt: TGTGCCAGTAGGAGCGTATACAGCAGGGGGAGCTACACCTTC

j_gene: TRBJ1-4
d_gene: TRBD1
v_gene: TRBV5-8
abundance: .
CDR3aa: CASSRTGMATNEKLFF
CDR3nt: TGTGCCAGCAGCCGGACAGGGATGGCGACTAATGAAAAACTGTTTTTT

j_gene: TRBJ2-3
d_gene: TRBD2
v_gene: TRBV6-2/TRBV6-3
abundance: .
CDR3aa: CASSYGGLAGISSTDTQYF
CDR3nt: TGTGCCAGCAGTTATGGAGGACTAGCGGGGATTTCAAGCACAGATACGCAGTATTTT

j_gene: TRBJ2-7
d_gene: .
v_gene: TRBV6-6
abundance: .
CDR3aa: CASSPPWTEGLGNEQYF
CDR3nt: TGTGCCAGCAGTCCCCCATGGACGGAGGGCCTGGGCAACGAGCAGTACTTC

j_gene: TRBJ1-5
d_gene: TRBD1
v_gene: TRBV5-4
abundance: .
CDR3aa: CASSLGGPENQPQHF
CDR3nt: TGTGCCAGCAGCTTAGGGGGCCCGGAGAATCAGCCCCAGCATTTT

j_gene: TRBJ2-2
d_gene: TRBD2
v_gene: TRBV4-3
abundance: .
CDR3aa: CASRRGLETGELFF
CDR3nt: TGCGCCAGCAGGCGGGGGTTGGAAACCGGGGAGCTGTTTTTT

j_gene: TRBJ1-5
d_gene: .
v_gene: TRBV2
abundance: few
CDR3aa: CASSGQLSNQPQHF
CDR3nt: TGTGCCAGCAGTGGACAGCTTAGCAATCAGCCCCAGCATTTT

j_gene: TRBJ1-5
d_gene: TRBD1
v_gene: TRBV10-3
abundance: medium-sized
CDR3aa: CAISEGTASNQPQHF
CDR3nt: TGTGCCATCAGTGAGGGGACAGCCAGCAATCAGCCCCAGCATTTT

j_gene: TRBJ1-4
d_gene: .
v_gene: TRBV4-1
abundance: .
CDR3aa: CASSQGWGGAFKGNEKLFF
CDR3nt: TGCGCCAGCAGCCAAGGATGGGGGGGGGCGTTTAAAGGGAATGAAAAACTGTTTTTT

j_gene: TRBJ2-6
d_gene: .
v_gene: TRBV7-2
abundance: .
CDR3aa: CASSLQGANVLTF
CDR3nt: TGTGCCAGCAGCCTACAGGGGGCCAACGTCCTGACTTTC

j_gene: TRBJ1-6
d_gene: TRBD1
v_gene: TRBV4-2
abundance: .
CDR3aa: CASSQSDRGQGRSSPLHF
CDR3nt: TGTGCCAGCAGCCAATCAGACAGGGGGCAGGGAAGGAGCTCACCCCTCCACTTT

j_gene: TRBJ1-6
d_gene: TRBD1
v_gene: TRBV5-1
abundance: .
CDR3aa: CASSRTGRISPLHF
CDR3nt: TGCGCCAGCAGCCGGACAGGGAGAATTTCACCCCTCCACTTT

j_gene: TRBJ1-6
d_gene: .
v_gene: TRBV18
abundance: .
CDR3aa: CASSPSGVASPLHF
CDR3nt: TGTGCCAGTTCACCGTCAGGGGTGGCTTCACCCCTCCACTTT

j_gene: TRBJ2-5
d_gene: TRBD2
v_gene: TRBV5-4
abundance: .
CDR3aa: CASRASGGAGGTQYF
CDR3nt: TGTGCCAGCAGGGCTAGCGGGGGGGCTGGGGGGACCCAGTACTTC

j_gene: TRBJ2-5
d_gene: TRBD2
v_gene: TRBV19
abundance: .
CDR3aa: CASSIGSGTQETQYF
CDR3nt: TGTGCCAGTAGTATTGGTAGCGGGACGCAAGAGACCCAGTACTTC

j_gene: TRBJ1-3
d_gene: .
v_gene: TRBV6-5
abundance: .
CDR3aa: CASSRFAFSGNTIYF
CDR3nt: TGTGCCAGCAGTCGGTTCGCTTTCTCTGGAAACACCATATATTTT

j_gene: TRBJ1-1
d_gene: TRBD1
v_gene: TRBV6-2/TRBV6-3
abundance: .
CDR3aa: CASSYGQGAVEAFF
CDR3nt: TGTGCCAGCAGTTATGGACAGGGGGCCGTTGAAGCTTTCTTT

j_gene: TRBJ1-6
d_gene: .
v_gene: TRBV19
abundance: .
CDR3aa: CASSMSEVAPLHF
CDR3nt: TGTGCCAGTAGTATGAGCGAGGTGGCACCCCTCCACTTT

j_gene: TRBJ2-5
d_gene: TRBD2
v_gene: TRBV9
abundance: .
CDR3aa: CASSVSGGKETQYF
CDR3nt: TGTGCCAGCAGCGTTAGCGGGGGGAAAGAGACCCAGTACTTC

j_gene: TRBJ2-7
d_gene: .
v_gene: TRBV10-3
abundance: .
CDR3aa: CAISDKGPQPYEQYF
CDR3nt: TGTGCCATCAGTGATAAGGGGCCCCAACCCTACGAGCAGTACTTC

j_gene: TRBJ1-5
d_gene: .
v_gene: TRBV7-8
abundance: .
CDR3aa: CASSLVASYQPQHF
CDR3nt: TGTGCCAGCAGCTTAGTCGCCAGTTATCAGCCCCAGCATTTT

j_gene: TRBJ1-2
d_gene: TRBD1
v_gene: TRBV7-9
abundance: .
CDR3aa: CASSLEGALGYTF
CDR3nt: TGTGCCAGCAGCTTAGAGGGGGCGCTTGGCTACACCTTC

j_gene: TRBJ2-3
d_gene: TRBD2
v_gene: TRBV27
abundance: .
CDR3aa: CASSLRGDSSSTDTQYF
CDR3nt: TGTGCCAGCAGTTTGCGGGGGGACTCTTCTAGCACAGATACGCAGTATTTT

j_gene: TRBJ1-2
d_gene: .
v_gene: TRBV19
abundance: few
CDR3aa: CASSIRGDTNYGYTF
CDR3nt: TGTGCCAGTAGTATACGGGGAGACACTAACTATGGCTACACCTTC

j_gene: TRBJ2-1
d_gene: TRBD2
v_gene: TRBV6-5
abundance: .
CDR3aa: CASGSASGGAVEQFF
CDR3nt: TGTGCCAGCGGGAGCGCTAGCGGGGGGGCCGTTGAGCAGTTCTTC

j_gene: TRBJ1-2
d_gene: TRBD1
v_gene: TRBV7-9
abundance: .
CDR3aa: CASSHYGTGIFDTF
CDR3nt: TGTGCCAGCAGCCACTACGGGACAGGGATTTTCGACACCTTC

j_gene: TRBJ2-3
d_gene: .
v_gene: TRBV5-6
abundance: .
CDR3aa: CASSWTSTDTQYF
CDR3nt: TGTGCCAGCAGTTGGACAAGCACAGATACGCAGTATTTT

j_gene: TRBJ2-7
d_gene: TRBD2
v_gene: TRBV3-1/TRBV3-2
abundance: .
CDR3aa: CASSQDGLAGPYEQYF
CDR3nt: TGTGCCAGCAGCCAAGACGGACTAGCGGGGCCCTACGAGCAGTACTTC

j_gene: TRBJ1-5
d_gene: .
v_gene: TRBV6-1
abundance: .
CDR3aa: CASSERREGRLAPQHF
CDR3nt: TGTGCCAGCAGTGAAAGGAGGGAGGGCAGGCTAGCGCCCCAGCATTTT